A few counts support the clone carrying this TCR beta chain. Participants spanned ages about 18 to 100 years and resided in roughly 26 US areas. These data are taken from a study of blood T cell repertoires in COVID-19. J lost 0 bases, V lost 5 bases, and 8 bases had no gene match. Germline V gene sequence: CDR1 SGHAT, CDR2 FQNNGV. The CDR3 sequence is 16 residues long. Sequencing used immunoSEQ multiplex PCR; TCRdb keeps in-frame clones, though not all of them. The sample includes about 140,000 clones, 70% to 90% of them seen just once. This clonotype was sampled from a woman aged 45-59 years with acute COVID-19. The sequenced material came from PBMCs or T cells enriched from blood (not recorded which). The chain employs TRBV11-2 and TRBJ1-2; 8 bases agree with TRBD1. The CDR3 is CASSQGGTGANYGYTF. For the CDR3, the DNA is TGTGCCAGCAGCCAGGGGGGGACAGGAGCTAACTATGGCTACACCTTC.